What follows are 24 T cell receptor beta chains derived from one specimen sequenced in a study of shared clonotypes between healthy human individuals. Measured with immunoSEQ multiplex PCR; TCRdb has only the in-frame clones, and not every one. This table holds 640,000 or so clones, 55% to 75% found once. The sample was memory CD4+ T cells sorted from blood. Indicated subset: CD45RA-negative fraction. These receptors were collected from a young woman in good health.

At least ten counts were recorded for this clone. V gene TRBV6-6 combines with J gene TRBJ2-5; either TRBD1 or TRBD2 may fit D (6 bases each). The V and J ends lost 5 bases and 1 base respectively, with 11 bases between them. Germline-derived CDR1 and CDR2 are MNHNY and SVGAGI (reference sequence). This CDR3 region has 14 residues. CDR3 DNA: TGTGCCAGCAGTGGAGGGGGATTCCAAGAGACCCAGTACTTC. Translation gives CASSGGGFQETQYF.

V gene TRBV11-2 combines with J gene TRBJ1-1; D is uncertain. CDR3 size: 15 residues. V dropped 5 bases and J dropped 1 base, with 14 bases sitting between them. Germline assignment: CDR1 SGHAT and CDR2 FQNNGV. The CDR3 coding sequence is TGTGCCAGCAGCCCCTCGGGGTTTGCGAACACTGAAGCTTTCTTT. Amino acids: CASSPSGFANTEAFF.

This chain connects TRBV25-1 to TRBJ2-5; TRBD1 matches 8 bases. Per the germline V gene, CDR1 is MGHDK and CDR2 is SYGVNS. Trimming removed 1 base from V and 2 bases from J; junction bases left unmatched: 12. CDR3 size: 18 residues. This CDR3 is CASSEWSVGTGNQETQYF. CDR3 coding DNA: TGTGCCAGCAGTGAATGGTCGGTCGGGACAGGTAATCAAGAGACCCAGTACTTC. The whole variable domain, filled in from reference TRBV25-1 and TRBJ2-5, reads EADIYQTPRYLVIGTGKKITLECSQTMGHDKMYWYQQDPGMELHLIHYSYGVNSTEKGDLSSESTVSRIRTEHFPLTLESARPSHTSQYLCASSEWSVGTGNQETQYFGPGTRLLVL.

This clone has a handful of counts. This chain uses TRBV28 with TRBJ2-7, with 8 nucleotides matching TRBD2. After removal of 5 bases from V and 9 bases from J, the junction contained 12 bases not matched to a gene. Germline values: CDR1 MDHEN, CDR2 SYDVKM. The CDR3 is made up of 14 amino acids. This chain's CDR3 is CASSPSGSAYMQYF. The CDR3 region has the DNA TGTGCCAGCAGTCCCAGCGGGAGCGCTTATATGCAGTACTTC. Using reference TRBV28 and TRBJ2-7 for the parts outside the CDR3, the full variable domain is DVKVTQSSRYLVKRTGEKVFLECVQDMDHENMFWYRQDPGLGLRLIYFSYDVKMKEKGDIPEGYSVSREKKERFSLILESASTNQTSMYLCASSPSGSAYMQYFGPGTRLTVT.

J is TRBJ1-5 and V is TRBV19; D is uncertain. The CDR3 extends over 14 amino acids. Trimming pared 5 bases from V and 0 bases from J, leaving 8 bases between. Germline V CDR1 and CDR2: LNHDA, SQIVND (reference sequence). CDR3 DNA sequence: TGTGCCAGTAGTTTAACAGCTAGCAATCAGCCCCAGCATTTT. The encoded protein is CASSLTASNQPQHF.

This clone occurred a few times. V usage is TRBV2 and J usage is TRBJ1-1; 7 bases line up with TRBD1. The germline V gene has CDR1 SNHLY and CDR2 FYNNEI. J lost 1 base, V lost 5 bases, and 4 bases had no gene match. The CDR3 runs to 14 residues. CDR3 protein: CASSSTGWNTEAFF. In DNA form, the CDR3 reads TGTGCCAGCAGTTCGACAGGGTGGAACACTGAAGCTTTCTTT.

The CDR3 DNA follows: TGTGCCAGCAGCTTGCCGGGACTAGCGGGAGCCAATGAGCAGTTCTTC. Translation: CASSLPGLAGANEQFF. The chain has TRBV11-2 and TRBJ2-1; 14 nucleotides align to TRBD2. The V segment lost 3 bases and the J segment 6 bases; nucleotides outside the gene matches: 4. The CDR3 sequence is 16 residues long. Germline CDR1 SGHAT, CDR2 FQNNGV.

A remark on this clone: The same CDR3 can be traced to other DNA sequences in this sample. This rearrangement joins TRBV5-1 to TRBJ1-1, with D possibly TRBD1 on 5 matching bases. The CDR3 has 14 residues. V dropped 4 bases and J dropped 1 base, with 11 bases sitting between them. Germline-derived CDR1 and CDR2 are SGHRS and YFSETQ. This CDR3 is CASSPGTPNTEAFF. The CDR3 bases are TGCGCCAGCAGCCCCGGGACCCCGAACACTGAAGCTTTCTTT. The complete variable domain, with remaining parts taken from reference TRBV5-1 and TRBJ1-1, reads KAGVTQTPRYLIKTRGQQVTLSCSPISGHRSVSWYQQTPGQGLQFLFEYFSETQRNKGNFPGRFSGRQFSNSRSEMNVSTLELGDSALYLCASSPGTPNTEAFFGQGTRLTVV.

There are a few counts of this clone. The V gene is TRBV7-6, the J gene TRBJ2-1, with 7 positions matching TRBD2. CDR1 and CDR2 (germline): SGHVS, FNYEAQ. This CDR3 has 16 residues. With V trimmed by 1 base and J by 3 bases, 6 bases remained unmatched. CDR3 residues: CASSLDLRENYNEQFF. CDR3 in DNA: TGTGCCAGCAGCTTAGACTTGCGGGAGAACTACAATGAGCAGTTCTTC.

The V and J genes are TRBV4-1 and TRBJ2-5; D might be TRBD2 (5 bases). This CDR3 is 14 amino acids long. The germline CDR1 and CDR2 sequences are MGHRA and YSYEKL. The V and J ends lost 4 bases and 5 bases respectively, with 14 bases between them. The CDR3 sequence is CASSLIASVETQYF. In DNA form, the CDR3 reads TGCGCCAGCAGCCTTATAGCGTCGGTGGAGACCCAGTACTTC.

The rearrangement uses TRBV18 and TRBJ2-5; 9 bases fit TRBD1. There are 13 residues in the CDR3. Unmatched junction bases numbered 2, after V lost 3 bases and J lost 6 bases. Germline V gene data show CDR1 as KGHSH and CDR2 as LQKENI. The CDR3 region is CASSPGQGKTQYF. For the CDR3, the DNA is TGTGCCAGCTCACCGGGACAGGGAAAGACCCAGTACTTC.

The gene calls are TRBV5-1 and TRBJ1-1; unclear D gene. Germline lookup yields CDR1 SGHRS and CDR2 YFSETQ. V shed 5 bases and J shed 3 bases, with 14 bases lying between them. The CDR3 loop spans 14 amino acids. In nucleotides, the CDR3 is TGCGCCAGCAGAGGACGGACCGGGGACACTGAAGCTTTCTTT. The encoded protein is CASRGRTGDTEAFF.

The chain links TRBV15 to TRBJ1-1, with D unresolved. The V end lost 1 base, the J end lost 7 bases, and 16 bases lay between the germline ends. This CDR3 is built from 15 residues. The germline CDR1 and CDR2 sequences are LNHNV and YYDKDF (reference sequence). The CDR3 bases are TGTGCCACCAGCAGAGGGACGGGAGCCAAAATTGAAGCTTTCTTT. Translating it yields CATSRGTGAKIEAFF.

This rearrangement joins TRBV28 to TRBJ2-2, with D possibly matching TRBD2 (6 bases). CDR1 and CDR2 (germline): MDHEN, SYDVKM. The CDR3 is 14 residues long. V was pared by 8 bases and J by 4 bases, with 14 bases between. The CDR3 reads CASSPGLSTGELFF. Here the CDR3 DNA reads TGTGCCAGCTCTCCGGGACTTTCCACCGGGGAGCTGTTTTTT.

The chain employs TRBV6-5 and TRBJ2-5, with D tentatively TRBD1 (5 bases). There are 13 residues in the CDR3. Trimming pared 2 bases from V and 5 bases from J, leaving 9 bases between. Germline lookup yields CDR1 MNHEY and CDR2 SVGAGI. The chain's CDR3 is CASSYQGRETQYF. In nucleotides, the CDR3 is TGTGCCAGCAGTTACCAGGGAAGGGAGACCCAGTACTTC.

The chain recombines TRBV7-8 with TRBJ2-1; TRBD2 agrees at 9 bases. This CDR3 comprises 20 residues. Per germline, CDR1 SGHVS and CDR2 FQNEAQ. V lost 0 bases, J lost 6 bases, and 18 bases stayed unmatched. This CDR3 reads CASSLALLTSGSFPGNEQFF. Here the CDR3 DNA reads TGTGCCAGCAGCTTAGCGCTGCTGACTAGCGGATCCTTTCCAGGCAATGAGCAGTTCTTC. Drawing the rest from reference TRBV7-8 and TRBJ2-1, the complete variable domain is GAGVSQSPRYKVAKRGQDVALRCDPISGHVSLFWYQQALGQGPEFLTYFQNEAQLDKSGLPSDRFFAERPEGSVSTLKIQRTQQEDSAVYLCASSLALLTSGSFPGNEQFFGPGTRLTVL.

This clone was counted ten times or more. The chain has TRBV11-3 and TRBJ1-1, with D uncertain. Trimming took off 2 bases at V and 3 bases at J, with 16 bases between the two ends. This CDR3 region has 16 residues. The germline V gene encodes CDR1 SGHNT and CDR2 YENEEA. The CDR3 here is CASSLLGLPWDTEAFF. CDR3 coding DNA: TGTGCCAGCAGCTTACTTGGGTTACCTTGGGACACTGAAGCTTTCTTT.

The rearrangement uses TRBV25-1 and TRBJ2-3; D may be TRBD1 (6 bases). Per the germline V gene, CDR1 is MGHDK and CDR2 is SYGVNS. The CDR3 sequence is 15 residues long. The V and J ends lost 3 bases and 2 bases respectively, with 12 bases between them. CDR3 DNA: TGTGCCAGCAGTGACCGGGACACCTACACAGATACGCAGTATTTT. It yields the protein CASSDRDTYTDTQYF. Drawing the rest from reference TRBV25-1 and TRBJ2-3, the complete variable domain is EADIYQTPRYLVIGTGKKITLECSQTMGHDKMYWYQQDPGMELHLIHYSYGVNSTEKGDLSSESTVSRIRTEHFPLTLESARPSHTSQYLCASSDRDTYTDTQYFGPGTRLTVL.

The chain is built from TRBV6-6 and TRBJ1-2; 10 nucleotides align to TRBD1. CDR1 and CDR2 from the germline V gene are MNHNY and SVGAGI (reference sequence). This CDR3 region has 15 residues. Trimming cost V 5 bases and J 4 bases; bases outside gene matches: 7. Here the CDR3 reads CASSRPGQGTYGYTF. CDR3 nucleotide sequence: TGTGCCAGCAGTCGACCGGGACAGGGGACCTATGGCTACACCTTC.

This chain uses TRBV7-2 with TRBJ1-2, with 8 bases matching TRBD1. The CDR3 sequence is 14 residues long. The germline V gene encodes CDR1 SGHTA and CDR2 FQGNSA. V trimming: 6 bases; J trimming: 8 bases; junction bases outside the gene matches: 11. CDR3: CASSLTGVGRGYTF. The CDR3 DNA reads TGTGCCAGCAGTTTGACAGGGGTAGGCCGCGGCTACACCTTC.

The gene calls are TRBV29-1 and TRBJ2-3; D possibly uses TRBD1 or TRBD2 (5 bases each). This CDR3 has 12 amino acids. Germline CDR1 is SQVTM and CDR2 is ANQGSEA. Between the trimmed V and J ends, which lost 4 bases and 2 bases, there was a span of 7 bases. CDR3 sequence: CSVVGDTDTQYF. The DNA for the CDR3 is TGCAGCGTTGTGGGGGACACAGATACGCAGTATTTT.

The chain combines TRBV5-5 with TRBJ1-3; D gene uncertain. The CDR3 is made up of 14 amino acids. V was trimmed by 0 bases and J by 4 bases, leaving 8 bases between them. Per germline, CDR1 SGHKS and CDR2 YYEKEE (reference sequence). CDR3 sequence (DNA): TGTGCCAGCAGCTTGGGGCCGAGGGGAAACACCATATATTTT. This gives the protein CASSLGPRGNTIYF.

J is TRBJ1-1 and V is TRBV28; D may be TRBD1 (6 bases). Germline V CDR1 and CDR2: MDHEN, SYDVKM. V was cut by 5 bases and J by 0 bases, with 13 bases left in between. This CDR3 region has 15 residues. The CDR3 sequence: CASSASGAMNTEAFF. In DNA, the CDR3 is TGTGCCAGCAGTGCCTCAGGGGCCATGAACACTGAAGCTTTCTTT.

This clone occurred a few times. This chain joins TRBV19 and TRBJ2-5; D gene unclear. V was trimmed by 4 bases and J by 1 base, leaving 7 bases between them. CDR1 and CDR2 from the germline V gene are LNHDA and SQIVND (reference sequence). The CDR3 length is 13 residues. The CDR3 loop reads CASSTQIQETQYF. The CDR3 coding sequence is TGTGCCAGTAGTACTCAGATCCAAGAGACCCAGTACTTC.